This TCR beta chain came from a study of blood T cell repertoires in COVID-19. This CDR3 spans 16 amino acids. Trimming took off 3 bases at V and 1 base at J, with 13 bases between the two ends. From germline, CDR1 is LNHDA and CDR2 SQIVND (reference sequence). TCRdb's table, derived via immunoSEQ multiplex PCR, lists solely in-frame clones and lacks some. The table records about 150,000 clones, over 75% of them present only once. This clone occurred a few times. The source is a human donor in a cohort sampled during active COVID-19. Sequencing was carried out using peripheral blood. J is TRBJ1-3 and V is TRBV19, with D possibly matching TRBD1 (6 bases). The DNA for the CDR3 is TGTGCCAGTAGTATCTCTAGGGGGAGTTCTGGAAACACCATATATTTT. Translation gives CASSISRGSSGNTIYF.